This T cell receptor (beta chain) is drawn from a study of T cells in Graves' hyperthyroidism and ophthalmopathy (dated by TCRdb to the late 2010s). With regard to the full study: Peripheral blood was sampled at the time of initial diagnosis, prior to any treatment. After sampling, hyperthyroidism patients received methimazole starting at 30 mg daily, and ophthalmopathy patients received high-dose intravenous methylprednisolone. TCR V-J signatures able to tell the groups apart were searched for in a discovery cohort of 90 to 100 patients, of whom more than 40 had Graves' ophthalmopathy and more than 55 had stable Graves' hyperthyroidism. In addition, the study compared T-cell repertoires in thyroid tissue and in blood from about 6 Graves' hyperthyroidism patients. The 80 to 100 discovery patients were randomly divided into training and test sets at a 7:3 ratio. The paper describes TCR Vbeta CDR3 sequencing of 140 or so peripheral blood samples, made up of 40 to 45 ophthalmopathy patients, around 78 hyperthyroidism patients and roughly 17 progressor patients. Whether ophthalmopathy could be predicted prospectively was tested in an independent validation cohort made up of 18 hyperthyroidism patients plus 17 patients who later progressed to ophthalmopathy.

As regards this clonotype: Its antigen is unknown. Per-base quality was not reported, and no clone a single base away is much larger than it.

Moderately to severely active disease, a Clinical Activity Score of at least 3, a NOSPECS grade of at least 4, and a duration under 3 months were present in ophthalmopathy patients. Any patient with an uncontrolled infection, another autoimmune disease, pregnancy or lactation was excluded. Clinical symptoms, serum thyroxine and TRAb, thyroid ultrasound, and orbital computed tomography formed the basis for the diagnoses. PBMCs were separated from about 10 ml of fresh peripheral blood using Ficoll-Paque density gradient centrifugation. Total RNA was extracted using Trizol reagent, and RNA quality was assessed on an Agilent 2100 Bioanalyzer. Paper-wide results and their limitations: During validation, the model predicted progression to ophthalmopathy a median of around six months ahead of onset, with around 71% sensitivity and around 72% specificity. Blood samples also contained most of the expanded thyroid clonotypes (frequency above 0.001), which suggests that blood repertoires may reflect thyroid immune responses. No statistical method was used to set the sample size in advance, and investigators knew the group allocation. Ophthalmopathy was separated from stable hyperthyroidism by a 13 V-J signature model, with approximately 90% sensitivity and about 81% specificity obtained in cross-validation and 80%/75% obtained in testing.

Amplification of TCR beta CDR3 regions was carried out from RNA transcripts. For the first round of RT-PCR on the TCR CDR3, the HTBI primer set was used together with the Qiagen OneStep RT-PCR kit. Libraries were constructed in a second round of multiplex PCR, after which size selection and purification were performed. Libraries were sequenced paired-end with 100 bp reads on an Illumina HiSeq2000. Per the source publication's procedure: SOAPnuke was used to process the raw data, with reads discarded if the reads contained adapters or uncalled bases, had a mean Phred below 15, or lacked an exact constant-primer or identifier match. High-quality paired reads were merged with COPE v1.2.5, and unique nucleotide sequences were defined as clonotypes. Clonotypes were aligned to IMGT TRBV, TRBD and TRBJ reference segments using MiTCR v1.1. Analysis was restricted to V-J combinations with a frequency above 0.0001, which covered roughly 99% of repertoires. The TCS score was defined as the ratio of F50 (clonal expansion) to E x V (chaos), calculated using BLOSUM62-based TCRdist between CDR3 peptides within each V-J. Welch's t-statistics and random forest reduced around 550 V-J features to roughly 13, which were used in a naive Bayes classifier (R e1071). The raw public data were reprocessed by TCRdb itself: fastp quality trimming at Q25, MiXCR clonotype calling, in-frame beta chains only. Here each entry gathers all rows of one CDR3 protein and keeps the most common genes and DNA. TCRdb, not the authors, supplied the V and J calls. The sample data list about 500,000 distinct CDR3 sequences, and 15% to 20% of these were observed just once. The ten largest clones add up to approximately 30% of the sample.

This TCR was recovered from a woman aged 25-40 years with Graves' ophthalmopathy. Input material: blood.

The bases read TGTGCCAGCAGTAAAGGGAGTAGCGGGAGGATAAATGAGCAGTTCTTC. It specifies CASSKGSSGRINEQFF. Here the chain combines TRBV25-1 and TRBJ2-1; 10 bases in between match TRBD2. CDR1 MGHDK and CDR2 SYGVNS were looked up in the germline V gene. Including the terminal cysteine and phenylalanine, the CDR3 comprises 16 residues. Here the CDR3 DNA is all that survives: 48 bases in frame from base 1. Here V drops 5 bases and J drops 7 bases, and the junction holds 11 bases not matched to any gene.